This section outlines one T cell receptor beta chain sequence together with its context. Its antigen is unidentified. Method: immunoSEQ multiplex PCR; TCRdb's copy keeps in-frame clones and lacks some. The sample lists approximately 61,000 clones; 70% to 90% were seen once. This entry is derived from a study of OX40 agonist ivuxolimab in advanced cancers. Study context: Therapy given before enrollment (anti-PD-1, anti-PD-L1 or anti-CTLA-4) was allowed, and under 45% had some.

General study results and limits: Some patients who did not respond also had low normalized T-cell clonal expansion. The study found that CD8+ T cells averaged more expanded clones than CD4+.

The specimen was CD4+ or CD8+ T cells sorted from blood, collected in a trial of the OX40 agonist ivuxolimab. The TCR was taken from an adult with an advanced solid tumor such as melanoma, head and neck, liver or kidney cancer.

The CDR3 nucleotides read TGTGCCAGCACCCCCCCGGCCCGGGACAGGGGTGGCTACACCTTC. Residues: CASTPPARDRGGYTF. The V call is TRBV16, the J call TRBJ1-2; 10 bases align to TRBD1. Per germline, CDR1 KGHSY and CDR2 FQNENV. The CDR3 contains 15 residues. V lost 7 bases to trimming and J lost 7 bases; unmatched junction nucleotides: 12.